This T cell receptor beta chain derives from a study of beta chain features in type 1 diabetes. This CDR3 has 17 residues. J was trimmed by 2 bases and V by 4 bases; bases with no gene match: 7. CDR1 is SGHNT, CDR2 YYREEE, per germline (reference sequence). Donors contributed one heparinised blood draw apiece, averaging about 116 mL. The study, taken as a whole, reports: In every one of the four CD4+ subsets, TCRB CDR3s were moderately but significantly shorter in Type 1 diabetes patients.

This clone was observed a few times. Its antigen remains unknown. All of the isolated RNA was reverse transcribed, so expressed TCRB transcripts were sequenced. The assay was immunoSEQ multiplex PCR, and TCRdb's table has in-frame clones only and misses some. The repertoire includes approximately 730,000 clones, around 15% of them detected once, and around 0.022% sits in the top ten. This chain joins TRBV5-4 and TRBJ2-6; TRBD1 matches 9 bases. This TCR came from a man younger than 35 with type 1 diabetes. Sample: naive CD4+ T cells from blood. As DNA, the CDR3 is TGTGCCAGCAGCACAGGGACAGGGAAGACTGGGGCCAACGTCCTGACTTTC. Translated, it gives CASSTGTGKTGANVLTF.